This TCR beta chain stems from a study of T cell responses to AZD1222 COVID-19 vaccine. Study findings and constraints: Donors in the cohort were predominantly white British and more often female, and clonal diversity was possibly underestimated. The repertoires were collected only after the peak T cell response.

CDR1 is SGHAT and CDR2 is FQNNGV in the germline V gene. V lost 3 bases to trimming and J lost 6 bases; unmatched junction nucleotides: 6. The CDR3 contains 15 residues. Measured with immunoSEQ multiplex PCR; TCRdb has only the in-frame clones, and not every one. The sample includes some 150,000 clones, roughly 87% of them seen just once. On this clone itself: Its antigen is not known.

The TCR comes from an adult who received the MenACWY meningococcal vaccine as a control. The chain links TRBV11-2 to TRBJ2-3, with 10 bases lining up with TRBD2. This specimen was peripheral blood, taken 28 days after the second dose of the MenACWY control vaccine. CDR3 residues: CASSFSSGRGDTQYF. In DNA form, the CDR3 reads TGTGCCAGCAGCTTCTCTAGCGGGAGAGGGGATACGCAGTATTTT.